This T cell receptor beta chain is from a study of identical twins. General study findings and limits: Abundant beta clonotypes from cord blood had fewer insertions, unlike memory repertoires, which showed none.

TCRdb analysed the 5' RACE reads with MiXCR anew, one entry per CDR3 protein. The data show 400,000 to 650,000 distinct CDR3 sequences, with 20% to 25% seen just once and about 0.91% held by the top ten. Germline V gene data show CDR1 as PRHDT and CDR2 as FYEKMQ (reference sequence). This CDR3 has 17 amino acids. Of note for this clonotype: Its antigen is currently unknown. The germline gene is not matched at one end of the junction; a read error may be the cause.

In addition, the sample was reused for a study of T cells expressing NK-cell markers.

The rearrangement links TRBV13 to TRBJ2-3; 12 positions match TRBD1. The TCR was taken from a woman between 18 and 29 years old in good health. Input material: CD4+ T cells sorted from blood. The DNA of the CDR3 is TGTACCAGCAGTCTTAATACCGGGACAGGGGGCGCTGATACGCAGTATTTT. Encoded protein: CTSSLNTGTGGADTQYF.